These 6 T cell receptor beta chains share one sample of origin, sequenced in a study of vaccination effects on CD4 cells after COVID-19. Assay used: immunoSEQ multiplex PCR; TCRdb lists only in-frame clones, some missing. Of 43,000 or so clones listed, 55% to 75% were seen once; the top ten hold 6.5% to 9%. The antigens these receptors bind are not known. At the end of 9 to 11 days of culture, CD4+ T cells were isolated. Everyone in the study got two shots of either the BNT162b2 or mRNA-1273 vaccine. The specimen comprised CD4+ T cells from PBMCs cultured without peptide, sampled after COVID-19 vaccination. Source of these receptors: a human donor who received a COVID-19 vaccine.

The gene calls are TRBV2 and TRBJ2-5; tentative D call: TRBD2 (6 bases). CDR3 size: 14 residues. Trimming left V 5 bases short and J 2 bases short, with 12 bases between. Germline CDR1 reads SNHLY; CDR2 reads FYNNEI. CDR3 nucleotide sequence: TGTGCCAGCAGTAGGGACTGGACTCAAGAGACCCAGTACTTC. Residues: CASSRDWTQETQYF. The variable domain in full, with the rest retrieved from reference TRBV2 and TRBJ2-5, is EPEVTQTPSHQVTQMGQEVILRCVPISNHLYFYWYRQILGQKVEFLVSFYNNEISEKSEIFDDQFSVERPDGSNFTLKIRSTKLEDSAMYFCASSRDWTQETQYFGPGTRLLVL.

The chain links TRBV2 to TRBJ1-4, with TRBD1 as a possible D gene (6 bases). The CDR3 has 17 residues. Germline CDR1 is SNHLY and CDR2 is FYNNEI. V gave up 4 bases and J gave up 2 bases, with 17 bases separating them. CDR3 sequence reads: CASSANRAGFTNEKLFF. The CDR3 nucleotides read TGTGCCAGCAGTGCGAACAGGGCAGGATTCACTAATGAAAAACTGTTTTTT. The complete variable domain, with remaining parts taken from reference TRBV2 and TRBJ1-4, reads EPEVTQTPSHQVTQMGQEVILRCVPISNHLYFYWYRQILGQKVEFLVSFYNNEISEKSEIFDDQFSVERPDGSNFTLKIRSTKLEDSAMYFCASSANRAGFTNEKLFFGSGTQLSVL.

The CDR3 coding sequence is TGTGCCAGCAGTTCGACTAGCTCCTACGAGCAGTACTTC. Amino acids: CASSSTSSYEQYF. This sequence joins TRBV3-1 (or the pseudogene TRBV3-2) and TRBJ2-7, with D possibly matching TRBD2 (6 bases). Germline V gene lookup returns CDR1 LGHDT and CDR2 YNNKEL (reference sequence). The CDR3 has 13 residues. The germline V and J ends were trimmed by 6 bases and 0 bases, with 9 bases remaining between them.

The chain links TRBV29-1 to TRBJ1-1; D gene uncertain. The V end was cut by 7 bases, the J end by 0 bases, with 6 bases between. Germline loops: CDR1 SQVTM, CDR2 ANQGSEA. CDR3 size: 11 residues. The CDR3 loop reads CSATVNTEAFF. As DNA, the CDR3 is TGCAGCGCAACAGTGAACACTGAAGCTTTCTTT. Supplemented by reference TRBV29-1 and TRBJ1-1, the full variable domain reads SAVISQKPSRDICQRGTSLTIQCQVDSQVTMMFWYRQQPGQSLTLIATANQGSEATYESGFVIDKFPISRPNLTFSTLTVSNMSPEDSSIYLCSATVNTEAFFGQGTRLTVV.

The chain uses TRBV3-1 (or the pseudogene TRBV3-2) and TRBJ2-2; D is undetermined. Germline lookup yields CDR1 LGHDT and CDR2 YNNKEL (reference sequence). Between the trimmed V and J ends, which lost 3 bases and 0 bases, there was a span of 5 bases. The CDR3 has 14 residues. The CDR3 sequence: CASSHRANTGELFF. The CDR3 nucleotides are TGTGCCAGCAGCCACCGTGCGAACACCGGGGAGCTGTTTTTT.

The chain uses TRBV6-4 and TRBJ2-1; the match to TRBD2 covers 8 bases. Germline trimming cut 4 bases from V and 7 bases from J; bases unmatched to any gene: 9. The CDR3 consists of 15 residues. Germline V lookup: CDR1 MRHNA, CDR2 SNTAGT. The CDR3 DNA sequence: TGTGCCAGCAGTGTCAAATTTAGCGGGATTAATGAGCAGTTCTTC. Protein sequence: CASSVKFSGINEQFF.